The source of this T cell receptor (beta chain) is a study of T-cell memory formation after mild COVID-19. The length of the CDR3 is 15 residues. The V end was cut by 0 bases, the J end by 0 bases, with 8 bases between. The germline V gene has CDR1 SGHVS and CDR2 FQNEAQ. TCRdb reanalysed the 5' RACE reads using MiXCR and keeps one entry per CDR3 protein. Of about 210,000 distinct CDR3 sequences in the sample, over 9.5% were seen once. The TCR originated in a man between 18 and 29 years old who had mild COVID-19 (a few samples of this study predate the infection). Cell type and time point are not known. This sequence joins TRBV7-8 and TRBJ1-1; D might be TRBD1 (5 bases). The sample comprised PBMCs or a T cell subset sorted from them (not recorded which). The CDR3 region has the DNA TGTGCCAGCAGCTTAGCGGGACGTATGAACACTGAAGCTTTCTTT. Translated, it gives CASSLAGRMNTEAFF.